A selection of T cell receptor beta chains follows, all from one sample in a study of T cell responses to AZD1222 COVID-19 vaccine. Profiled with immunoSEQ multiplex PCR; TCRdb holds only in-frame clones, not every one. The table lists around 78,000 clones, around nine tenths of them singletons. Material: peripheral blood, obtained on day 0 of MenACWY control vaccination. The receptors stem from an adult in good health. The CDR3 runs from the conserved cysteine through the conserved F or W. The D gene is left open where the match is weak. The size entry is marked missing in some rows and otherwise reads once, few, many or a size class.

once	NA	TRBV27	TRBJ1-2	TGTGCCAGCAGGGACCAAGGGGTTGGGGGTAACTATGGCTACACCTTC	CASRDQGVGGNYGYTF
NA	TRBD1	TRBV6-1	TRBJ1-2	TGTGCCAGCAGTGAACAGGGGGCTGGGTCCTATGGCTACACCTTC	CASSEQGAGSYGYTF
NA	NA	TRBV6-5	TRBJ1-3	TGTGCCAGCAGTTACTCGAGGCCGTTCTCTGGAAACACCATATATTTT	CASSYSRPFSGNTIYF
NA	NA	TRBV20-1	TRBJ1-5	TGCAGTGCTAGTCCCTGGGAGGGGGGAAGCAATCAGCCCCAGCATTTT	CSASPWEGGSNQPQHF
NA	TRBD2	TRBV6-2/TRBV6-3	TRBJ2-1	TGTGCCAGCAGTTACTCATGGGCTAGCGGGAGGGTCTACAATGAGCAGTTCTTC	CASSYSWASGRVYNEQFF
NA	NA	TRBV7-9	TRBJ1-6	TGTGCCAGCAGCTTAACAGGAAATTCACCCCTCCACTTT	CASSLTGNSPLHF
NA	NA	TRBV30	TRBJ1-2	TGTGCCTGGGGCTGGGCAGGGGTTTTTCCTGGCTACACCTTC	CAWGWAGVFPGYTF
NA	NA	TRBV3-1/TRBV3-2	TRBJ2-2	TGTGCCAGCAGCCTAGTGGTGGGAACCGGGGAGCTGTTTTTT	CASSLVVGTGELFF
NA	NA	TRBV5-5	TRBJ1-5	TGTGCCAGCAGCTTGGTGGGCAGGGAACAGCCCCAGCATTTT	CASSLVGREQPQHF
NA	NA	TRBV4-1	TRBJ1-2	TGCGCCAGCAGCCAGGAAAGTCTTAACTATGGCTACACCTTC	CASSQESLNYGYTF
NA	NA	TRBV30	TRBJ1-2	TGTGCCTCGCAGGACAGAACTAACTATGGCTACACCTTC	CASQDRTNYGYTF